This T cell receptor beta chain emerged from a study of T cell changes during pregnancy in multiple sclerosis. Assay: immunoSEQ multiplex PCR; the TCRdb copy retains only in-frame clones and omits some. Of around 80,000 clones listed, 85% to 95% are singletons. With 6 bases removed from V and 8 bases from J, the gap between germline ends came to 23 bases. From germline, CDR1 is KGHSH and CDR2 LQKENI. The CDR3 is made up of 16 amino acids. V gene TRBV18 combines with J gene TRBJ2-1, with D perhaps TRBD1 (5 bases). Sequenced here: peripheral blood, sampled in the second trimester of pregnancy. The sequence derives from a female donor in good health, enrolled as a control in a pregnancy study. The CDR3 DNA reads TGTGCCAGCTCCCAAGGCCTGGCGGCCTGGGGCGATGAGCAGTTCTTC. Translation: CASSQGLAAWGDEQFF.